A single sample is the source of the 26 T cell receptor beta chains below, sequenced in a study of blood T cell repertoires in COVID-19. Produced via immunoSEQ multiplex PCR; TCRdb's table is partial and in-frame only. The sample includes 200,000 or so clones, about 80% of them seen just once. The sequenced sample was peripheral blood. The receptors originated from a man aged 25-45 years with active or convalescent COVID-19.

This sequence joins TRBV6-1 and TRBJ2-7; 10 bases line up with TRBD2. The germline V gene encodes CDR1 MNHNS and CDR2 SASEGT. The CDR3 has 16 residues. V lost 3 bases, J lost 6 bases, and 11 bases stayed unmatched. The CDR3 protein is CASSDPAPLAGGEQYF. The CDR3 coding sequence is TGTGCCAGCAGTGACCCCGCCCCATTAGCGGGAGGCGAGCAGTACTTC.

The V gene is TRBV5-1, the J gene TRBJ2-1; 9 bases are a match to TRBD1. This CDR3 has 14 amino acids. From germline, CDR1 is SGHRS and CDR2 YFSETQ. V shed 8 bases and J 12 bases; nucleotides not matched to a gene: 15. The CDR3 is CASQPGQGDFRQFF. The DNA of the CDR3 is TGCGCCAGTCAACCGGGACAGGGTGATTTTAGGCAGTTCTTC.

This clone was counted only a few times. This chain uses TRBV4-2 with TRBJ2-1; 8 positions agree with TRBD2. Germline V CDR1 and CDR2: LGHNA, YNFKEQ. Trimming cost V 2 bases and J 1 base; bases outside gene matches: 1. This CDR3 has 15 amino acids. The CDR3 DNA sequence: TGTGCCAGCAGCCAAACGGGGGGGTCCTACAATGAGCAGTTCTTC. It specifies CASSQTGGSYNEQFF.

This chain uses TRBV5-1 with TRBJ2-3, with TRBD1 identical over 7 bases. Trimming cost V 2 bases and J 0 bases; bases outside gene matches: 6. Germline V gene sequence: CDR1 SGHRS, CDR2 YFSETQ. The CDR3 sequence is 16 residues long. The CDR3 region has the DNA TGCGCCAGCAGCTTCACAGGGGCTGGGAGCACAGATACGCAGTATTTT. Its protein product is CASSFTGAGSTDTQYF.

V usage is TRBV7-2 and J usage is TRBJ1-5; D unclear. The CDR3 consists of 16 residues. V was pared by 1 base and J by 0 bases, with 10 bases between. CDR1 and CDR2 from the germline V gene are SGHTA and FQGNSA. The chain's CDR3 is CASSLEGGYSNQPQHF. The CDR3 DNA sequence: TGTGCCAGCAGCTTAGAGGGCGGGTATAGCAATCAGCCCCAGCATTTT.

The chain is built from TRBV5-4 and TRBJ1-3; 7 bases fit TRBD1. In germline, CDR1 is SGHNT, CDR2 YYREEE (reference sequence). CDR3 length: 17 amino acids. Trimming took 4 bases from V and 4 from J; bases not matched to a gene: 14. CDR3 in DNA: TGTGCCAGCAGCCGGATACAGGGGAGTATCTCCGGAAACACCATATATTTT. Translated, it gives CASSRIQGSISGNTIYF.

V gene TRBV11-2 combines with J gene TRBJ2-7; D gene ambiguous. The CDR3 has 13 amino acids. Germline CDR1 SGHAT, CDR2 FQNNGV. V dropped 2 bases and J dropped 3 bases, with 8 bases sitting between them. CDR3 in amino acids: CASSLTPGYEQYF. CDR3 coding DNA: TGTGCCAGCAGCTTAACCCCCGGCTACGAGCAGTACTTC.

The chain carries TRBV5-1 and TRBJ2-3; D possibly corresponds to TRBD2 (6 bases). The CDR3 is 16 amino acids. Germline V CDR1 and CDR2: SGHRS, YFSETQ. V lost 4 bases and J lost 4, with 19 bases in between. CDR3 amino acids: CASSKGSGTGADTQYF. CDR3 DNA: TGCGCCAGCAGCAAAGGTTCGGGGACGGGGGCAGATACGCAGTATTTT.

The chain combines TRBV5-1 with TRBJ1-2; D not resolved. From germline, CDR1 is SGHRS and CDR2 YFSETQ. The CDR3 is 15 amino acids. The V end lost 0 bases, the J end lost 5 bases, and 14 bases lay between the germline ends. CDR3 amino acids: CASSLAGRLRYGYTF. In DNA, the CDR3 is TGCGCCAGCAGCTTGGCCGGGAGACTGCGGTATGGCTACACCTTC.

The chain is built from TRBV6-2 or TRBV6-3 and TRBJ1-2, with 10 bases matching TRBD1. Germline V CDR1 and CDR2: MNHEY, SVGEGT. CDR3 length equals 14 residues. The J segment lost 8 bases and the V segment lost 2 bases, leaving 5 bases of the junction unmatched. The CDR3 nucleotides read TGTGCCAGCAGTTACCTGGGACAGGGGTTGGGCTACACCTTC. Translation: CASSYLGQGLGYTF.

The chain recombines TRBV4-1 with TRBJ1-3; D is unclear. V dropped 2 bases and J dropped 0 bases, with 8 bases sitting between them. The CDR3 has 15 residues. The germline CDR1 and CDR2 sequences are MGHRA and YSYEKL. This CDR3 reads CASSQPGRSGNTIYF. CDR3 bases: TGCGCCAGCAGCCAACCAGGCCGCTCTGGAAACACCATATATTTT.

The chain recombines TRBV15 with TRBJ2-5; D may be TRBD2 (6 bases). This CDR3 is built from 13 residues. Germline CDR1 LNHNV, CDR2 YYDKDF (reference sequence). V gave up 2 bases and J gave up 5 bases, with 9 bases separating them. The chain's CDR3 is CATSRRDWETQYF. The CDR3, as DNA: TGTGCCACCAGCAGACGGGACTGGGAGACCCAGTACTTC.

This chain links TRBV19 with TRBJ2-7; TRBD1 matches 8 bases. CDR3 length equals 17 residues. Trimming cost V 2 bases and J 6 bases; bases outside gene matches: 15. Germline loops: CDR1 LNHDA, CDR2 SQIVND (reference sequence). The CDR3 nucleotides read TGTGCCAGTAGTATAACTGAGCTGGGGGACAGGCTCGGCGAGCAGTACTTC. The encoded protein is CASSITELGDRLGEQYF.

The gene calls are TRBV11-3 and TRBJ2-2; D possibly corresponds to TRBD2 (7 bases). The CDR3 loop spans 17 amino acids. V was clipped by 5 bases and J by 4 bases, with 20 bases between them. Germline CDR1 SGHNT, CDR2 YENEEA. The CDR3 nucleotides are TGTGCCAGCAGCGCCCGAGGGGGGGGGCAGGGCACCGGGGAGCTGTTTTTT. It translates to CASSARGGGQGTGELFF.

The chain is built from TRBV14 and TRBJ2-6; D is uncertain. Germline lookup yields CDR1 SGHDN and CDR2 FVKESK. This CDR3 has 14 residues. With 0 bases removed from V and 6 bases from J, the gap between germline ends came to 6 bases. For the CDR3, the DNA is TGTGCCAGCAGCCAAGAGCAGGTGGCCAACGTCCTGACTTTC. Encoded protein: CASSQEQVANVLTF.

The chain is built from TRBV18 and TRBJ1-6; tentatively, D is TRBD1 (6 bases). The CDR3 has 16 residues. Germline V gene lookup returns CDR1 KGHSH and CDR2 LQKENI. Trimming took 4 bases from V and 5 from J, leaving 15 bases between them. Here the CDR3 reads CASSRQDRVNNSPLHF. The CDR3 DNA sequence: TGTGCCAGCTCACGCCAGGACAGAGTTAATAATTCACCCCTCCACTTT.

CDR3 nucleotide sequence: TGTGCCAGTAGGATCTACAGTGCAACTAATGAAAAACTGTTTTTT. It yields the protein CASRIYSATNEKLFF. V and J are TRBV19 and TRBJ1-4; no firm D call. Trimming took 6 bases from V and 0 from J, leaving 11 bases between them. The germline CDR1 and CDR2 sequences are LNHDA and SQIVND (reference sequence). The CDR3 totals 15 residues.

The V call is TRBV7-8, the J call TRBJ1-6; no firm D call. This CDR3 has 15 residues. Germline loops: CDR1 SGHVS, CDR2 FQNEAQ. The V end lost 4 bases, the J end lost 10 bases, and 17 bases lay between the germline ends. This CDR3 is CASSSGFMAGSPLHF. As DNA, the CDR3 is TGTGCCAGCAGCTCGGGATTCATGGCAGGATCACCCCTCCACTTT.

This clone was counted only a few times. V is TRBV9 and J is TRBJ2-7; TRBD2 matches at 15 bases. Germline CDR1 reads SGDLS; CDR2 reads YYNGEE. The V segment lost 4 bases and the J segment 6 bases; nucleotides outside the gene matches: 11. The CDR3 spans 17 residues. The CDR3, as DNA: TGTGCCAGCAGCCCCGGGGGGACTAGCGGGAGGCTGGGCGAGCAGTACTTC. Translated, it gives CASSPGGTSGRLGEQYF.

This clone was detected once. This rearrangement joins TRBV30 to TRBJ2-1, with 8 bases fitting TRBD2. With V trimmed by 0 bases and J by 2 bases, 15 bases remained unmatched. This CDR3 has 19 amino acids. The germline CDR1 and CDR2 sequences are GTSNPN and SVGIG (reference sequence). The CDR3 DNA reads TGTGCCTGGAGTGTACCCCTGATCCGGGGGGGCCGCCCCTACAATGAGCAGTTCTTC. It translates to CAWSVPLIRGGRPYNEQFF.

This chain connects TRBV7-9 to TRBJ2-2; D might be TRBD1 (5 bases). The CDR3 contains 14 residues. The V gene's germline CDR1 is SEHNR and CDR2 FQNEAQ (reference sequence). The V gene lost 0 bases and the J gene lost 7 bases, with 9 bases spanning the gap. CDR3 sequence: CASSLAQGHGELFF. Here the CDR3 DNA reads TGTGCCAGCAGCTTAGCGCAGGGTCACGGGGAGCTGTTTTTT. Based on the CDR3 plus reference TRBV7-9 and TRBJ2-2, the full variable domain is DTGVSQNPRHKITKRGQNVTFRCDPISEHNRLYWYRQTLGQGPEFLTYFQNEAQLEKSRLLSDRFSAERPKGSFSTLEIQRTEQGDSAMYLCASSLAQGHGELFFGEGSRLTVL.

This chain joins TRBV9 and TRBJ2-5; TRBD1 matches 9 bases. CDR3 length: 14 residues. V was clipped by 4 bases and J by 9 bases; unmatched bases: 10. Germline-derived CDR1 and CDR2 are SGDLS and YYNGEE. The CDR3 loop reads CASSQNTGGTAQYF. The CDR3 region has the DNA TGTGCCAGCAGCCAAAATACAGGGGGCACGGCCCAGTACTTC. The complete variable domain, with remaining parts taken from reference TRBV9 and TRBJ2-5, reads DSGVTQTPKHLITATGQRVTLRCSPRSGDLSVYWYQQSLDQGLQFLIQYYNGEERAKGNILERFSAQQFPDLHSELNLSSLELGDSALYFCASSQNTGGTAQYFGPGTRLLVL.

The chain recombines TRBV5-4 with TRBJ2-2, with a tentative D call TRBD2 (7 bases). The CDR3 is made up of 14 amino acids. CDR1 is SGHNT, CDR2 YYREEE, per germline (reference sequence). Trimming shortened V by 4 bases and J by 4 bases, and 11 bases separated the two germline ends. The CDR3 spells CASSRRGGTGELFF. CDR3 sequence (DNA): TGTGCCAGCAGCCGTAGGGGGGGCACCGGGGAGCTGTTTTTT.

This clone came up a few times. As DNA, the CDR3 is TGTGCCAGCAGAAACTATGGAAACACCATATATTTT. Translating gives CASRNYGNTIYF. This chain connects TRBV6-5 to TRBJ1-3, with D hard to call. The ends were cut back, 6 bases at V and 3 bases at J, with 6 bases in the middle. CDR1 and CDR2 from the germline V gene are MNHEY and SVGAGI. The CDR3 is 12 amino acids.

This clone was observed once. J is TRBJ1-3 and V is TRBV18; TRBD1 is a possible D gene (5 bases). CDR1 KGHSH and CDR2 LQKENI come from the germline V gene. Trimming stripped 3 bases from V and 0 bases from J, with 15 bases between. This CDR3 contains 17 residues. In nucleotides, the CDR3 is TGTGCCAGCTCACCGTCCGAAGGGGCAGTCTCTGGAAACACCATATATTTT. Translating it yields CASSPSEGAVSGNTIYF.

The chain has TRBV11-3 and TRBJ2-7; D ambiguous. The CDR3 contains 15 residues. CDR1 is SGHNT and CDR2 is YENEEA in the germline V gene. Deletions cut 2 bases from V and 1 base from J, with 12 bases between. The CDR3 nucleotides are TGTGCCAGCAGCTTACGCCAGACACAATCCTACGAGCAGTACTTC. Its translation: CASSLRQTQSYEQYF.